The TCR beta chain described here comes from a study of cytomegalovirus exposure and HLA in healthy donors. Study observations and caveats: Subsequent analysis showed first-cohort TCR clusters tending to co-occur in 95 to 150 validation repertoires.

Repertoires were generated with immunoSEQ multiplex PCR, while TCRdb's copy carries only in-frame clones and drops some. The sample shows more than 250,000 clones, less than 95% of them seen only once. Germline CDR1 reads MNHNY; CDR2 reads SVGAGI (reference sequence). V was cut by 2 bases and J by 4 bases, with 2 bases left in between. There are 12 residues in the CDR3. This clone was recorded once. The antigen is undetermined. The chain has TRBV6-6 and TRBJ2-2; no firm D call. The sequenced sample was PBMCs. The receptor was isolated from a woman in her thirties in good health and CMV-seronegative. CDR3 DNA sequence: TGTGCCAGCAGTTACCGCACCGGGGAGCTGTTTTTT. It codes for CASSYRTGELFF.